This passage covers 5 T cell receptor beta chains from one sample sequenced in a study of blood T cell repertoires in COVID-19. Produced via immunoSEQ multiplex PCR; TCRdb's table is partial and in-frame only. The top ten clones hold about 25% of a sample with 120,000 or so clones, 80% of them seen once. The sequenced material came from peripheral blood. These receptors were obtained from a human donor in a cohort sampled during active COVID-19.

The chain is built from TRBV28 and TRBJ2-1; D gene uncertain. V was clipped by 6 bases and J by 4 bases, with 4 bases between them. Germline values: CDR1 MDHEN, CDR2 SYDVKM. The CDR3 has 11 amino acids. The CDR3 DNA follows: TGTGCCAGCAGAATATACAATGAGCAGTTCTTC. It codes for CASRIYNEQFF.

This clone was counted only a few times. This chain connects TRBV7-9 to TRBJ2-5; perhaps TRBD1 as D (5 bases). The CDR3 is made up of 15 amino acids. CDR1 and CDR2 (germline): SEHNR, FQNEAQ (reference sequence). V was pared by 2 bases and J by 7 bases, with 17 bases between. DNA of the CDR3: TGTGCCAGCAGCTTATTGACAGCCATGTTAGGGACCCAGTACTTC. Protein sequence: CASSLLTAMLGTQYF.

The CDR3 coding sequence is TGTGCCAGCAGCCAGGCTTCACAGGGGTCTGGAAACACCATATATTTT. Translated, it gives CASSQASQGSGNTIYF. J is TRBJ1-3 and V is TRBV4-2, with TRBD1 matching over 7 bases. CDR1 and CDR2 (germline): LGHNA, YNFKEQ. The length of the CDR3 is 16 residues. The V segment lost 3 bases and the J segment 1 base; nucleotides outside the gene matches: 6.

The chain links TRBV19 to TRBJ1-5; D ambiguous. This CDR3 has 16 amino acids. The V gene's germline CDR1 is LNHDA and CDR2 SQIVND (reference sequence). Between the trimmed V and J ends, which lost 6 bases and 2 bases, there was a span of 17 bases. The CDR3 loop reads CASSPFPTGGNQPQHF. DNA for the CDR3: TGTGCCAGTAGCCCTTTTCCGACGGGTGGCAATCAGCCCCAGCATTTT.

The chain is built from TRBV5-4 and TRBJ1-1; tentatively, D is TRBD1 (5 bases). Trimming shortened V by 1 base and J by 3 bases, and 13 bases separated the two germline ends. Germline loops: CDR1 SGHNT, CDR2 YYREEE (reference sequence). There are 15 residues in the CDR3. Written as DNA, the CDR3 is TGTGCCAGCAGCTTGATGACGGGGGTGGACACTGAAGCTTTCTTT. This codes for CASSLMTGVDTEAFF.